The 15 T cell receptor beta chains listed next were all sequenced from one sample in a study of cytomegalovirus exposure and HLA in healthy donors. A multiplex PCR was run with 60 Vbeta primers and 13 Jbeta primers. TCRdb's table, derived via immunoSEQ multiplex PCR, lists solely in-frame clones and lacks some. The sample carries approximately 89,000 clones, around 76% recorded once. Sequenced sample: PBMCs. The receptors were sampled from a man under 40 in good health and CMV-seropositive.

In the case of this clone: Additional DNA sequences in this sample encode the identical CDR3. The chain employs TRBV27 and TRBJ2-3; no definite D call. CDR3 length: 12 residues. V was pared by 6 bases and J by 0 bases, with 4 bases between. Germline-derived CDR1 and CDR2 are MNHEY and SMNVEV (reference sequence). DNA for the CDR3: TGTGCCAGCAGAACTAGCACAGATACGCAGTATTTT. Amino acids: CASRTSTDTQYF.

This chain links TRBV30 with TRBJ1-2; no clear D. Germline V gene data show CDR1 as GTSNPN and CDR2 as SVGIG (reference sequence). The V gene lost 0 bases and the J gene lost 5 bases, with 16 bases spanning the gap. The CDR3 length is 15 residues. The CDR3 bases are TGTGCCTGGAGTGTACCCCAGATCCCCGGGTATGGCTACACCTTC. This codes for CAWSVPQIPGYGYTF.

This clone occurred once. The chain combines TRBV6-6 with TRBJ1-2, with 9 bases matching TRBD1. Germline CDR1 and CDR2: MNHNY and SVGAGI (reference sequence). There are 15 residues in the CDR3. Trimming at V came to 6 bases and at J to 7 bases, leaving 12 bases not matched to a gene. CDR3 amino acids: CASRNGGQGSGGYTF. In DNA form, the CDR3 reads TGTGCCAGCAGGAACGGGGGACAGGGAAGTGGTGGCTACACCTTC.

This clone was seen many times. The V call is TRBV5-1, the J call TRBJ2-7; 7 bases agree with TRBD1. Trimming at V came to 5 bases and at J to 4 bases, leaving 9 bases not matched to a gene. CDR3 length: 14 residues. Germline-derived CDR1 and CDR2 are SGHRS and YFSETQ. This CDR3 reads CASSRDSQLYEQYF. CDR3 DNA sequence: TGCGCCAGCAGTCGGGACAGTCAGCTATACGAGCAGTACTTC.

The CDR3 here is CATDRGLNTGELFF. DNA of the CDR3: TGTGCCACGGACAGGGGGCTAAACACCGGGGAGCTGTTTTTT. This chain links TRBV5-8 with TRBJ2-2, with TRBD1 identical over 11 bases. V gave up 9 bases and J gave up 2 bases; unmatched junction bases: 3. The germline V gene encodes CDR1 SGHTS and CDR2 YDEGEE. The CDR3 has 14 amino acids.

The genes are TRBV10-2 and TRBJ1-1, with TRBD1 as a possible D gene (6 bases). V was clipped by 2 bases and J by 0 bases, with 7 bases between them. Germline CDR1 WSHSY, CDR2 SAAADI. The CDR3 has 14 amino acids. CDR3 residues: CASSETGMNTEAFF. CDR3 bases: TGCGCCAGCAGTGAGACAGGGATGAACACTGAAGCTTTCTTT.

This rearrangement joins TRBV2 to TRBJ1-4; possibly TRBD1 for D (5 bases). CDR1 and CDR2 (germline): SNHLY, FYNNEI. Trimming left V 7 bases short and J 0 bases short, with 9 bases between. The CDR3 is 14 residues long. The CDR3 DNA sequence: TGTGCCAGCAAGGGGTCCACAACTAATGAAAAACTGTTTTTT. This gives the protein CASKGSTTNEKLFF.

The CDR3 spells CASSLSGGNQPQHF. The CDR3 DNA sequence: TGCGCCAGCAGCTTGTCCGGGGGCAATCAGCCCCAGCATTTT. The chain joins TRBV5-1 to TRBJ1-5; no clear D gene. Per the germline V gene, CDR1 is SGHRS and CDR2 is YFSETQ. V shed 1 base and J shed 2 bases, with 7 bases lying between them. This CDR3 region has 14 residues.

This clone has a handful of counts. V is TRBV7-9 and J is TRBJ1-4, with D maybe TRBD1 (5 bases). In germline, CDR1 is SEHNR, CDR2 FQNEAQ (reference sequence). Trimming took 5 bases from V and 6 from J, leaving 13 bases between them. The CDR3 spans 14 residues. The CDR3 nucleotides are TGTGCCAGCAGCCCCGGGACTGCGCATGAAAAACTGTTTTTT. This sequence encodes CASSPGTAHEKLFF. Full variable domain (remainder filled in from reference TRBV7-9 and TRBJ1-4): DTGVSQNPRHKITKRGQNVTFRCDPISEHNRLYWYRQTLGQGPEFLTYFQNEAQLEKSRLLSDRFSAERPKGSFSTLEIQRTEQGDSAMYLCASSPGTAHEKLFFGSGTQLSVL.

CDR3 in amino acids: CASSRDSSSYNEQFF. The DNA for the CDR3 is TGTGCCAGCAGTAGGGACAGTAGCTCCTACAATGAGCAGTTCTTC. The chain uses TRBV6-1 and TRBJ2-1; TRBD1 agrees at 7 bases. The trim removed 5 bases at V and 0 bases at J, leaving 4 bases unmatched. The CDR3 sequence is 15 residues long. CDR1 is MNHNS, CDR2 SASEGT, per germline.

This clone was recorded a few times. The same CDR3 is also encoded by other DNA sequences in this sample. The rearrangement links TRBV28 to TRBJ1-5, with TRBD1 matching 8 bases. V dropped 5 bases and J dropped 4; count of bases not matched to a gene: 10. The V gene's germline CDR1 is MDHEN and CDR2 SYDVKM. CDR3 length: 16 amino acids. The CDR3 nucleotides are TGTGCCAGCAGTCCGCCTCAGGGGGCGCGTAATCAGCCCCAGCATTTT. Translated, it gives CASSPPQGARNQPQHF.

This sequence joins TRBV6-6 and TRBJ1-3, with 7 positions matching TRBD1. V lost 7 bases, J lost 0 bases, and 3 bases stayed unmatched. Germline V gene sequence: CDR1 MNHNY, CDR2 SVGAGI (reference sequence). The CDR3 contains 14 residues. CDR3 residues: CASKGTVSGNTIYF. CDR3 nucleotide sequence: TGTGCCAGCAAAGGGACAGTCTCTGGAAACACCATATATTTT.

V usage is TRBV5-1 and J usage is TRBJ1-4; perhaps TRBD1 as D (5 bases). V was clipped by 0 bases and J by 2 bases, with 8 bases between them. The CDR3 covers 15 residues. Looked up from germline, CDR1 is SGHRS and CDR2 is YFSETQ. The CDR3 loop is CASSLGQYTNEKLFF. The CDR3 nucleotides read TGCGCCAGCAGCTTGGGACAGTACACTAATGAAAAACTGTTTTTT. The full variable domain, rest sourced from reference TRBV5-1 and TRBJ1-4, is KAGVTQTPRYLIKTRGQQVTLSCSPISGHRSVSWYQQTPGQGLQFLFEYFSETQRNKGNFPGRFSGRQFSNSRSEMNVSTLELGDSALYLCASSLGQYTNEKLFFGSGTQLSVL.

Comment on this clone: Other DNA sequences in this specimen translate into the identical CDR3. The chain has TRBV7-2 and TRBJ2-5; D remains ambiguous. There are 12 residues in the CDR3. Germline V gene data show CDR1 as SGHTA and CDR2 as FQGNSA. V was shortened by 4 bases and J by 0 bases, with 3 bases between the two germline ends. CDR3 residues: CASSSYQETQYF. CDR3 DNA: TGTGCCAGCAGCTCGTACCAAGAGACCCAGTACTTC. The full variable domain, its missing parts supplied by reference TRBV7-2 and TRBJ2-5, is GAGVSQSPSNKVTEKGKDVELRCDPISGHTALYWYRQSLGQGLEFLIYFQGNSAPDKSGLPSDRFSAERTGGSVSTLTIQRTQQEDSAVYLCASSSYQETQYFGPGTRLLVL.

The gene calls are TRBV6-5 and TRBJ2-3; maybe TRBD2 (6 bases). V gave up 2 bases and J gave up 4 bases, with 13 bases separating them. CDR1 and CDR2 (germline): MNHEY, SVGAGI. The CDR3 contains 15 residues. This chain's CDR3 is CASSYRLDGSDTQYF. In DNA, the CDR3 is TGTGCCAGCAGTTACCGACTAGATGGGTCAGATACGCAGTATTTT.